This T cell receptor (beta chain) was documented in a study of blood T cell repertoires in COVID-19. Study summary: Researchers got acute and convalescent COVID-19 samples from the United States, Italy and Spain.

Clones were read by immunoSEQ multiplex PCR, and TCRdb kept only the in-frame ones, dropping some. The top ten clones hold approximately 2.9% of a sample with tens of thousands of clones, 87% of them seen once. Sample: peripheral blood. The receptor comes from a woman aged 45-65 years with active or convalescent COVID-19.

CDR3 in DNA: TGCGCCAGCCTTACAGGGGCGAACACTGAAGCTTTCTTT. Translated, it gives CASLTGANTEAFF. V usage is TRBV23-1 and J usage is TRBJ1-1; TRBD1 matches 7 bases. TRBV23-1 is an ORF; its function is uncertain. This CDR3 has 13 amino acids. J gave up 1 base and V 8 bases, and 4 bases lay outside the gene matches.